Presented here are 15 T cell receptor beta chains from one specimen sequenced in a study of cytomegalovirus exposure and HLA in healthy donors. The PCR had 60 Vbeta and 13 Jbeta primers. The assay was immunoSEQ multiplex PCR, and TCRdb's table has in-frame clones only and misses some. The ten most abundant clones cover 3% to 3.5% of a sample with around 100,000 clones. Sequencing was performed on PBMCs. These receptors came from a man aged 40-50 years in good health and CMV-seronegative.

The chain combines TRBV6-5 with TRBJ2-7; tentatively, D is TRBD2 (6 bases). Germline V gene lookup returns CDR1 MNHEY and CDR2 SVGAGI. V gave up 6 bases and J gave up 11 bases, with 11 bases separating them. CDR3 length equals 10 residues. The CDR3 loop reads CASRGTPEYF. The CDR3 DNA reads TGTGCCAGCAGGGGGACTCCGGAGTACTTC.

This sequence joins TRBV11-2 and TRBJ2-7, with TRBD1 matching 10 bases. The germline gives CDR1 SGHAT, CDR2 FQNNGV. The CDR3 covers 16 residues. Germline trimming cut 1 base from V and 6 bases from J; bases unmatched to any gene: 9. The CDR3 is CASSLGPGTGEGEQYF. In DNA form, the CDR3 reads TGTGCCAGCAGCTTAGGCCCCGGGACAGGGGAAGGCGAGCAGTACTTC.

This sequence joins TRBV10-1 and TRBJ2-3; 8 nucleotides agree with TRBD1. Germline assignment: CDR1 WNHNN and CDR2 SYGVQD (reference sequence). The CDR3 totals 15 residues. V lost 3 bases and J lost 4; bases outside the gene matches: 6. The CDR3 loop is CASSDPGQGPDTQYF. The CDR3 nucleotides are TGCGCCAGCAGTGATCCCGGACAGGGACCAGATACGCAGTATTTT.

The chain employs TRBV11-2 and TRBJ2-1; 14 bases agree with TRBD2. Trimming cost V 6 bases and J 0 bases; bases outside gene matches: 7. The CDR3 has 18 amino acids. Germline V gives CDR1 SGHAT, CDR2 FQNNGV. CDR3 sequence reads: CASSPGLAGVSSYNEQFF. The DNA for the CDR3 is TGTGCCAGCAGTCCGGGACTAGCGGGGGTCAGCTCCTACAATGAGCAGTTCTTC. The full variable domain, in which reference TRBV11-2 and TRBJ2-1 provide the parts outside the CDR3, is EAGVAQSPRYKIIEKRQSVAFWCNPISGHATLYWYQQILGQGPKLLIQFQNNGVVDDSQLPKDRFSAERLKGVDSTLKIQPAKLEDSAVYLCASSPGLAGVSSYNEQFFGPGTRLTVL.

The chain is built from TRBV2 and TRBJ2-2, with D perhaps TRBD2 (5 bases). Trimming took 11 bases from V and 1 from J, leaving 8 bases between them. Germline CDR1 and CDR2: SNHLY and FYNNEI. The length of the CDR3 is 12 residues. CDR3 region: CAGRENTGELFF. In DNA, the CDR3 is TGTGCCGGCCGGGAGAACACCGGGGAGCTGTTTTTT.

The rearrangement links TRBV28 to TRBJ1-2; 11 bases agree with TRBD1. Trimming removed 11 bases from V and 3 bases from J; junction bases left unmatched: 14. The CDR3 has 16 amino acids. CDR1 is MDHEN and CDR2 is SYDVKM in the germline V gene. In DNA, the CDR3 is TGTGCCCTAGCCGCGAGGACAGGGGGCGCGTACTATGGCTACACCTTC. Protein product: CALAARTGGAYYGYTF.

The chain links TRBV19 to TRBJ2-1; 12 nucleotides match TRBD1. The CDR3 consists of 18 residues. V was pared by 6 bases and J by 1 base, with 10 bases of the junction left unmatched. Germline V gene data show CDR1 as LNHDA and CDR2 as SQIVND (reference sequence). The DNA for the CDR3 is TGTGCCAGTAGCGGGGACAGGGGGCCTTCAAGGTCCTACAATGAGCAGTTCTTC. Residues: CASSGDRGPSRSYNEQFF.

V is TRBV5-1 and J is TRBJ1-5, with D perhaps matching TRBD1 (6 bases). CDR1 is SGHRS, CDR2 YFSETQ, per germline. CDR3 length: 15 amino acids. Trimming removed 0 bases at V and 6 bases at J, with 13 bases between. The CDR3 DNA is TGCGCCAGCAGCTTGGAACCCAAAGGGGGTCAGCCCCAGCATTTT. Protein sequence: CASSLEPKGGQPQHF.

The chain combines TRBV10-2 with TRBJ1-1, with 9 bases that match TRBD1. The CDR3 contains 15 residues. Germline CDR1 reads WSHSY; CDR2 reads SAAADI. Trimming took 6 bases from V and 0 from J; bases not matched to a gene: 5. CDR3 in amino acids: CASSARQGVNTEAFF. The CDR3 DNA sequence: TGCGCCAGCAGCGCAAGACAGGGGGTGAACACTGAAGCTTTCTTT.

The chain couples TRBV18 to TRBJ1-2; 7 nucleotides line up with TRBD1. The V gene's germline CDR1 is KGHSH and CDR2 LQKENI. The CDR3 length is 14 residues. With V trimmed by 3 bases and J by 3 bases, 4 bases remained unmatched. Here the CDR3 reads CASSPRDSDYGYTF. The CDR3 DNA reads TGTGCCAGCTCACCCCGGGACAGCGACTATGGCTACACCTTC.

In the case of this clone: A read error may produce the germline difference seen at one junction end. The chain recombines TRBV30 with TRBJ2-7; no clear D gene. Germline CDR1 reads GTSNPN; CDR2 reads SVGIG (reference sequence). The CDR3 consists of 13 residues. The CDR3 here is CVWTRKQSYEQYF. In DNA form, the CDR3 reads TGTGTCTGGACCAGAAAACAATCCTACGAGCAGTACTTC. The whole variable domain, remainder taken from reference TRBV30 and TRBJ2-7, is SQTIHQWPATLVQPVGSPLSLECTVEGTSNPNLYWYRQAAGRGLQLLFYSVGIGQISSEVPQNLSASRPQDRQFILSSKKLLLSDSGFYLCVWTRKQSYEQYFGPGTRLTVT.

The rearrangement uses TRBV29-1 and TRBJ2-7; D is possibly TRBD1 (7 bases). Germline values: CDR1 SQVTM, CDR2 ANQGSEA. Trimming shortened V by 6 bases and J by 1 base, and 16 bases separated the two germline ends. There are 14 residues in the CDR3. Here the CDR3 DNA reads TGCAGCGTGCGCCGACAGGGAGGATCCTACGAGCAGTACTTC. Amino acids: CSVRRQGGSYEQYF.

The chain's CDR3 is CASRGTGGSYEQYF. Written as DNA, the CDR3 is TGTGCCAGCAGGGGGACAGGCGGGAGCTACGAGCAGTACTTC. V is TRBV6-1 and J is TRBJ2-7, with D possibly matching TRBD1 (8 bases). V lost 6 bases and J lost 3, with 15 bases in between. The CDR3 runs to 14 residues. CDR1 is MNHNS and CDR2 is SASEGT in the germline V gene.

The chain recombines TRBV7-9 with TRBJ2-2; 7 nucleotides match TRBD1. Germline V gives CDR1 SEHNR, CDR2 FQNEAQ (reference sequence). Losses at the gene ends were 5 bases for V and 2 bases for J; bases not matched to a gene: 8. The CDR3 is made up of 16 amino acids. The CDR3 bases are TGTGCCAGCAGCACCACCGACAGGGTAAACACCGGGGAGCTGTTTTTT. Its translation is CASSTTDRVNTGELFF.

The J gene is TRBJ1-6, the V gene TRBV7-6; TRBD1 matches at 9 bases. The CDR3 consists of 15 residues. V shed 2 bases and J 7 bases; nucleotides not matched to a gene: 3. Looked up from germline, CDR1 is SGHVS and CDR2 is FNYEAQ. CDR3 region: CASSLTQGANSPLHF. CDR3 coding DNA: TGTGCCAGCAGCTTAACACAGGGGGCCAATTCACCCCTCCACTTT.